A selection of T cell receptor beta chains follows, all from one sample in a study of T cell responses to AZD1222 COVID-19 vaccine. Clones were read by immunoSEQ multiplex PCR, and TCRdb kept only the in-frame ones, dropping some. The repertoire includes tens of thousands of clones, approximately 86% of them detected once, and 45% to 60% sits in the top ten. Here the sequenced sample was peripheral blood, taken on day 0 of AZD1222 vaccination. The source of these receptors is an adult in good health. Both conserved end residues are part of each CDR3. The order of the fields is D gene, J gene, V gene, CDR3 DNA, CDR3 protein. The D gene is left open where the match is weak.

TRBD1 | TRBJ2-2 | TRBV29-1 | TGCAGCGCCGCCGTTGGACAGGACACCGGGGAGCTGTTTTTT | CSAAVGQDTGELFF
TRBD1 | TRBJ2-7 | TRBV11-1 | TGTGCCAGCAGCCCGGGACAGGACTGGTTAGAGCAGTACTTC | CASSPGQDWLEQYF
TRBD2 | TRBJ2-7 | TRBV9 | TGTGCCAGCAGCGCCCGTAGCGGGAGGTTCTACGAGCAGTACTTC | CASSARSGRFYEQYF
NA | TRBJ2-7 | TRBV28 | TGTGCCAGCAGTTTATTCGTGACAGACATCTACGAGCAGTACTTC | CASSLFVTDIYEQYF
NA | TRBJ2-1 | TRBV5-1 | TGCGCCAGCAGCTTGTCAGGACAAACCTACAATGAGCAGTTCTTC | CASSLSGQTYNEQFF
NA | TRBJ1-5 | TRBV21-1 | TGTGCCAGCAGCCGGGACCTTCCTCATTTT | CASSRDLPHF
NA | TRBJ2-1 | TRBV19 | TGTGCCAGTAGTGGTTTAGGGGTAAATGAGCAGTTCTTC | CASSGLGVNEQFF
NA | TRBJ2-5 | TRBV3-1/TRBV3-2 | TGTGCCAGCAGCCAAGATCTCCAGAGCAAAGGAGAGACCCAGTACTTC | CASSQDLQSKGETQYF
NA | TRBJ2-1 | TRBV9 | TGTGCCAGCAGCGCCCCACTGCAGCATGAGCAGTTCTTC | CASSAPLQHEQFF
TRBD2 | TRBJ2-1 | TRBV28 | TGTGCCAGCAGTTCCCTAGCGGGGGAGACCCAGCAGTTCTTC | CASSSLAGETQQFF
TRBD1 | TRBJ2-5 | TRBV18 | TGTGCCAGCTCCCCCCCTCCAGGACAGGGTGTTGAGACCCAGTACTTC | CASSPPPGQGVETQYF
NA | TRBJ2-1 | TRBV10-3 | TGTGTAGTCCTTGGTGAGCAGTTCTTC | CVVLGEQFF
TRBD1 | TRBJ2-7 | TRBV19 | TGTGCCAGTAGCCTCGGGGGGACAGGGCCCTACGAGCAGTACTTC | CASSLGGTGPYEQYF